Below, one TCR beta chain is given with its context. The data were produced by immunoSEQ multiplex PCR, yet TCRdb's version contains in-frame clones alone and is incomplete. The data hold over 200,000 clones, with more than 80% observed a single time. The V gene lost 2 bases and the J gene lost 4 bases, with 15 bases spanning the gap. The CDR3 has 16 amino acids. CDR1 is MNHEY, CDR2 SVGAGI, per germline. The data stem from a study of blood T cell repertoires in COVID-19. Background on the study: Sample material is recorded as cDNA or gDNA derived from T cells, B-cell-depleted T cells, or PBMCs.

The chain combines TRBV6-5 with TRBJ1-3, with D possibly TRBD1 on 6 matching bases. Sequenced sample: peripheral blood. The sequence came from a man aged 30 to 39 with COVID-19, enrolled during active disease. CDR3 in amino acids: CASSYSGTRLGNTIYF. The CDR3 nucleotides read TGTGCCAGCAGTTACAGCGGGACAAGGCTGGGAAACACCATATATTTT.